These 5 T cell receptor beta chains came from one sample sequenced in a study of T-cell reconstitution after alpha-beta-depleted transplantation in children. Preparation of the TCRbeta library was carried out with unique molecular identifiers. Each CDR3 protein gets one entry after TCRdb re-called the PCR reads with MiXCR. The data show 640,000 or so distinct CDR3 sequences, roughly 15% seen once. The sequencing used PBMCs from the stem cell graft donor, collected from the stem cell graft. Receptor source: a human donor who donated a stem cell graft to a child with acute myeloid leukemia.

This clonotype has ten or more counts. The chain joins TRBV6-1 to TRBJ1-2; 10 bases map to TRBD1. With 6 bases clipped from V and 5 bases from J, the junction kept 6 bases outside the gene matches. Germline CDR1 MNHNS, CDR2 SASEGT. The CDR3 has 14 amino acids. CDR3 loop: CASRDRGVTYGYTF. The CDR3 DNA reads TGTGCCAGCAGGGACAGGGGGGTTACTTATGGCTACACCTTC.

Written as DNA, the CDR3 is TGTGCCAGCAGCGGGGTTCCTGAAAAACTGTTTTTT. It is translated as CASSGVPEKLFF. This chain connects TRBV5-5 to TRBJ1-4; unclear D gene. This CDR3 has 12 residues. Germline values: CDR1 SGHKS, CDR2 YYEKEE (reference sequence). V lost 4 bases and J lost 7, with 8 bases in between.

In this sample, this clonotype turned up many times. The chain recombines TRBV5-6 with TRBJ1-2, with 8 nucleotides matching TRBD1. Germline CDR1 is SGHDT and CDR2 is YYEEEE. This CDR3 comprises 14 residues. Trimming at V came to 1 base and at J to 6 bases, leaving 5 bases not matched to a gene. CDR3 nucleotide sequence: TGTGCCAGCAGCTTGAGCAGGGGGCGTGATGGCTACACCTTC. It translates to CASSLSRGRDGYTF.

Ten or more counts support this clonotype. The CDR3, as DNA: TGCAGTGCTAACGAGAACACTGAAGCTTTCTTT. Protein sequence: CSANENTEAFF. The chain links TRBV20-1 to TRBJ1-1; no clear D gene. Per the germline V gene, CDR1 is DFQATT and CDR2 is SNEGSKA (reference sequence). V was pared by 4 bases and J by 1 base, with 4 bases between. CDR3 length: 11 amino acids.

The chain employs TRBV3-1 and TRBJ1-1, with 7 bases matching TRBD1. Unmatched junction bases numbered 4, after V lost 5 bases and J lost 1 base. CDR3 length equals 14 residues. Germline CDR1 and CDR2: LGHDT and YNNKEL (reference sequence). The CDR3 coding sequence is TGTGCCAGCAGCTATAGGGGGCCGAACACTGAAGCTTTCTTT. Translated: CASSYRGPNTEAFF.